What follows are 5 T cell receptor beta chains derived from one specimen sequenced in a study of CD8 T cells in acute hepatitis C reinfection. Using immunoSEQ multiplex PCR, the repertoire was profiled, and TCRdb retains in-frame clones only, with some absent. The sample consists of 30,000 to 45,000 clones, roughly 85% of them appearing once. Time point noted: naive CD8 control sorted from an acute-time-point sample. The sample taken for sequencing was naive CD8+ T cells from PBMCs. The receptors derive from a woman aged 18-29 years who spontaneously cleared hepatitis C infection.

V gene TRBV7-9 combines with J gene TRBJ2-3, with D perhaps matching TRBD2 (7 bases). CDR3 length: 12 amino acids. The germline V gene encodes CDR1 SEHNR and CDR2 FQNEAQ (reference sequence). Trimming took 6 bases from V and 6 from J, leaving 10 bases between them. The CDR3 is CASRRGGDTQYF. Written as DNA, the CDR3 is TGTGCCAGCAGGAGGGGGGGGGATACGCAGTATTTT. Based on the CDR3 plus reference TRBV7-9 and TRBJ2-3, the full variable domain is DTGVSQNPRHKITKRGQNVTFRCDPISEHNRLYWYRQTLGQGPEFLTYFQNEAQLEKSRLLSDRFSAERPKGSFSTLEIQRTEQGDSAMYLCASRRGGDTQYFGPGTRLTVL.

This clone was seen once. This CDR3 reads CATSRDEGARGGYTF. For the CDR3, the DNA is TGTGCCACCAGCAGAGATGAGGGGGCTCGTGGTGGCTACACCTTC. The chain combines TRBV15 with TRBJ1-2, with 7 positions matching TRBD1. Germline-derived CDR1 and CDR2 are LNHNV and YYDKDF (reference sequence). The CDR3 has 15 residues. The junction had 8 bases not matched to a gene; V was cut back by 0 bases and J by 7 bases.

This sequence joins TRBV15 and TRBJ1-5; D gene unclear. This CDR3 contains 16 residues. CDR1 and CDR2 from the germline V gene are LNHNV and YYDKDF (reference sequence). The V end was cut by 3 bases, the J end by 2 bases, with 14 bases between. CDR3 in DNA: TGTGCCACCAGCAGGAATGAGGGAAATGGCAATCAGCCCCAGCATTTT. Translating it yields CATSRNEGNGNQPQHF.

The CDR3 sequence: CASSSEVVAGAGQPQHF. Here the CDR3 DNA reads TGTGCCAGCAGTTCCGAAGTGGTTGCGGGGGCGGGTCAGCCCCAGCATTTT. The chain carries TRBV27 and TRBJ1-5; D is possibly TRBD1 (6 bases). Trimming removed 4 bases from V and 6 bases from J, with 22 bases in between. CDR1 is MNHEY, CDR2 SMNVEV, per germline (reference sequence). The CDR3 covers 17 residues.

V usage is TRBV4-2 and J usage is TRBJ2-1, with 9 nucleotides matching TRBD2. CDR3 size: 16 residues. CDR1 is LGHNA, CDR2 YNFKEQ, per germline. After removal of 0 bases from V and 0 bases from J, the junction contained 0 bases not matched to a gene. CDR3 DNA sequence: TGTGCCAGCAGCCAAGAACTAGCGGGCTCCTACAATGAGCAGTTCTTC. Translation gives CASSQELAGSYNEQFF.